The 18 T cell receptor beta chains presented below share a single source sample, sequenced in a study of blood T cell repertoires in COVID-19. Clones were sequenced by immunoSEQ multiplex PCR, and TCRdb holds only the in-frame ones, with some missing. The data show some 42,000 clones, approximately 88% seen once. Sequences were obtained from peripheral blood. Source of these receptors: a human donor in a cohort sampled during active COVID-19.

The chain links TRBV9 to TRBJ1-3; 9 nucleotides match TRBD1. The V gene end was trimmed by 7 bases and the J gene end by 3 bases; junction bases not matched to a gene: 11. The CDR3 covers 16 residues. Germline CDR1 and CDR2: SGDLS and YYNGEE. CDR3 bases: TGTGCCAGCGGGCCGGGACAGGGAGGTTTTGGAAACACCATATATTTT. Protein product: CASGPGQGGFGNTIYF.

In this sample, this clone turned up once. In nucleotides, the CDR3 is TGTGCCAGCAGCCTAGGAGTGGTCATCGGGACTAGCGGGCGCTCCTACGAGCAGTACTTC. Translated: CASSLGVVIGTSGRSYEQYF. The chain carries TRBV4-2 and TRBJ2-7; 12 bases are a match to TRBD2. The CDR3 runs to 20 residues. The V segment lost 4 bases and the J segment 0 bases; nucleotides outside the gene matches: 16. CDR1 and CDR2 (germline): LGHNA, YNFKEQ.

V and J are TRBV6-1 and TRBJ2-6, with D tentatively TRBD1 (6 bases). Between the trimmed V and J ends, which lost 4 bases and 0 bases, there was a span of 10 bases. Per germline, CDR1 MNHNS and CDR2 SASEGT. The length of the CDR3 is 16 residues. CDR3 coding DNA: TGTGCCAGCAGTGCCCAGGGGATCTCTGGGGCCAACGTCCTGACTTTC. The encoded protein is CASSAQGISGANVLTF.

The chain uses TRBV5-1 and TRBJ2-7; TRBD2 aligns across 12 bases. The germline V gene encodes CDR1 SGHRS and CDR2 YFSETQ. V lost 3 bases and J lost 2; bases outside the gene matches: 0. The CDR3 has 14 residues. The CDR3 coding sequence is TGCGCCAGCAGCTCTAGCGGGAGGGCCTACGAGCAGTACTTC. It encodes CASSSSGRAYEQYF. Full variable domain (outside the CDR3, taken from reference TRBV5-1 and TRBJ2-7): KAGVTQTPRYLIKTRGQQVTLSCSPISGHRSVSWYQQTPGQGLQFLFEYFSETQRNKGNFPGRFSGRQFSNSRSEMNVSTLELGDSALYLCASSSSGRAYEQYFGPGTRLTVT.

This chain joins TRBV9 and TRBJ1-1, with TRBD1 matching over 9 bases. This CDR3 is 15 amino acids long. The ends lost 3 bases at V and 5 bases at J; junction bases unmatched: 8. Germline V gene data show CDR1 as SGDLS and CDR2 as YYNGEE. The DNA of the CDR3 is TGTGCCAGCAGCGGTTACAGACAGGGGGAGACTGAAGCTTTCTTT. Protein product: CASSGYRQGETEAFF. Supplemented by reference TRBV9 and TRBJ1-1, the full variable domain reads DSGVTQTPKHLITATGQRVTLRCSPRSGDLSVYWYQQSLDQGLQFLIQYYNGEERAKGNILERFSAQQFPDLHSELNLSSLELGDSALYFCASSGYRQGETEAFFGQGTRLTVV.

This clone was counted between two and nine times. CDR3 sequence (DNA): TGCGCCAGCAGCTCTCCGGACAGGGGGCTCAATGAGCAGTTCTTC. Translated, it gives CASSSPDRGLNEQFF. The rearrangement uses TRBV5-1 and TRBJ2-1; 11 nucleotides line up with TRBD1. The germline CDR1 and CDR2 sequences are SGHRS and YFSETQ. The CDR3 sequence is 15 residues long. V lost 3 bases, J lost 6 bases, and 5 bases stayed unmatched.

The rearrangement links TRBV2 to TRBJ1-2; TRBD1 might be the D (5 bases). The CDR3 has 12 residues. The V end lost 6 bases, the J end lost 7 bases, and 12 bases lay between the germline ends. Germline V gene sequence: CDR1 SNHLY, CDR2 FYNNEI. CDR3: CASRGGLSGYTF. For the CDR3, the DNA is TGTGCCAGCAGGGGGGGTTTGAGTGGCTACACCTTC.

This clone was found once. The chain has TRBV6-5 and TRBJ2-7, with 8 bases aligning to TRBD2. The germline V gene encodes CDR1 MNHEY and CDR2 SVGAGI. V lost 2 bases to trimming and J lost 0 bases; unmatched junction nucleotides: 3. The CDR3 runs to 15 residues. CDR3 DNA sequence: TGTGCCAGCAGTTACCGGAGCGGGAGCTCCTACGAGCAGTACTTC. It encodes CASSYRSGSSYEQYF.

V is TRBV27 and J is TRBJ2-7; possible D gene TRBD2, 6 bases. V was pared by 2 bases and J by 3 bases, with 11 bases between. Germline CDR1 reads MNHEY; CDR2 reads SMNVEV (reference sequence). The CDR3 is made up of 14 amino acids. CDR3: CASSLIEGGYEQYF. CDR3 sequence (DNA): TGTGCCAGCAGTTTAATTGAGGGAGGCTACGAGCAGTACTTC.

This clone was detected once. The gene calls are TRBV5-1 and TRBJ2-5; 9 bases fit TRBD1. CDR3 length equals 17 residues. Germline CDR1 and CDR2: SGHRS and YFSETQ. V trimming: 0 bases; J trimming: 2 bases; junction bases outside the gene matches: 8. The DNA for the CDR3 is TGCGCCAGCAGCTTGGGACAGGGGGGGAACTTTCAAGAGACCCAGTACTTC. It codes for CASSLGQGGNFQETQYF. The full variable domain, in which reference TRBV5-1 and TRBJ2-5 provide the parts outside the CDR3, is KAGVTQTPRYLIKTRGQQVTLSCSPISGHRSVSWYQQTPGQGLQFLFEYFSETQRNKGNFPGRFSGRQFSNSRSEMNVSTLELGDSALYLCASSLGQGGNFQETQYFGPGTRLLVL.

The chain combines TRBV28 with TRBJ1-1; 9 bases are a match to TRBD1. The J segment lost 5 bases and the V segment lost 2 bases, leaving 6 bases of the junction unmatched. CDR1 is MDHEN, CDR2 SYDVKM, per germline. This CDR3 comprises 15 residues. The CDR3: CASSLRPQGATEAFF. The CDR3 nucleotides read TGTGCCAGCAGTTTACGGCCACAGGGGGCTACTGAAGCTTTCTTT. Drawing the rest from reference TRBV28 and TRBJ1-1, the complete variable domain is DVKVTQSSRYLVKRTGEKVFLECVQDMDHENMFWYRQDPGLGLRLIYFSYDVKMKEKGDIPEGYSVSREKKERFSLILESASTNQTSMYLCASSLRPQGATEAFFGQGTRLTVV.

The genes are TRBV6-5 and TRBJ2-7; TRBD1 agrees at 8 bases. The CDR3 runs 14 residues. V lost 6 bases and J lost 2; bases outside the gene matches: 6. CDR1 is MNHEY and CDR2 is SVGAGI in the germline V gene. In DNA, the CDR3 is TGTGCCAGCAGCCGACAGGGGCGTACCTACGAGCAGTACTTC. Translated: CASSRQGRTYEQYF.

This chain joins TRBV7-8 and TRBJ1-1; 8 bases align to TRBD1. The CDR3 has 14 residues. Germline assignment: CDR1 SGHVS and CDR2 FQNEAQ. The junction had 4 bases not matched to a gene; V was cut back by 5 bases and J by 2 bases. CDR3 sequence: CASSVDRGNTEAFF. The CDR3, as DNA: TGTGCCAGCAGCGTCGACAGGGGAAACACTGAAGCTTTCTTT.

This clone was counted a few times. The rearrangement joins TRBV7-2 to TRBJ1-2; TRBD1 matches 8 bases. From germline, CDR1 is SGHTA and CDR2 FQGNSA. The CDR3 runs to 14 residues. After removal of 7 bases from V and 4 bases from J, the junction contained 8 bases not matched to a gene. The CDR3 nucleotides are TGTGCCAGCAACGTCCAGGGGGCCCGCTATGGCTACACCTTC. Its protein is CASNVQGARYGYTF.

This chain joins TRBV5-1 and TRBJ2-3, with TRBD1 identical over 8 bases. J gave up 4 bases and V 4 bases, and 8 bases lay outside the gene matches. This CDR3 has 15 residues. Per the germline V gene, CDR1 is SGHRS and CDR2 is YFSETQ. CDR3 bases: TGCGCCAGCAGCCAGGGGGCAGGGTCGGCAGATACGCAGTATTTT. Translating gives CASSQGAGSADTQYF.

The rearrangement joins TRBV29-1 to TRBJ1-1, with TRBD1 matching over 8 bases. Germline V CDR1 and CDR2: SQVTM, ANQGSEA. The CDR3 has 12 residues. Trimming removed 7 bases from V and 3 bases from J; junction bases left unmatched: 4. The CDR3 is CSGGQGDTEAFF. As DNA, the CDR3 is TGCAGCGGCGGACAGGGAGACACTGAAGCTTTCTTT.

This chain links TRBV30 with TRBJ2-5, with 7 positions matching TRBD1. The CDR3 has 11 residues. The V gene end was trimmed by 7 bases and the J gene end by 4 bases; junction bases not matched to a gene: 3. Germline lookup yields CDR1 GTSNPN and CDR2 SVGIG (reference sequence). CDR3 sequence reads: CAYDRVETQYF. The CDR3 nucleotides are TGTGCCTACGACAGGGTAGAGACCCAGTACTTC.

This chain uses TRBV3-1 (or the pseudogene TRBV3-2) with TRBJ1-1; TRBD1 is a possible D gene (6 bases). The CDR3 spans 13 residues. Trimming cost V 5 bases and J 5 bases, with 12 bases left between them. CDR1 and CDR2 (germline): LGHDT, YNNKEL (reference sequence). Here the CDR3 reads CASSLQGRTEAFF. The CDR3 coding sequence is TGTGCCAGCAGCTTACAGGGACGGACTGAAGCTTTCTTT.